A single TCR beta chain is shown here with its context. The sample comes from a study of blood T cell repertoires in COVID-19. Whole-study context: Collection of acute and convalescent COVID-19 samples took place in the United States, Italy and Spain. PBMCs, B-cell-depleted T cells, or T cells provided the cDNA or gDNA that made up the material.

The CDR3 extends over 16 amino acids. Germline V lookup: CDR1 SEHNR, CDR2 FQNEAQ (reference sequence). The junction had 4 bases not matched to a gene; V was cut back by 4 bases and J by 4 bases. Authors' data handling: Nucleated cell counts were estimated from reference gene primer amplification. The data were produced by immunoSEQ multiplex PCR, yet TCRdb's version contains in-frame clones alone and is incomplete. V and J calls and clone size come straight from that table; D and trimming were deduced from the DNA. The sample shows fewer than 500,000 clones, more than 75% of them seen only once. The sequenced sample was peripheral blood. This TCR was sampled from a human donor with acute or convalescent COVID-19. The donor label of this sample is uncertain. The rearrangement uses TRBV7-9 and TRBJ2-2; 12 nucleotides match TRBD2. The CDR3 nucleotides are TGTGCCAGCAGCTCGACTAGCGGGAGTGGCACCGGGGAGCTGTTTTTT. It encodes CASSSTSGSGTGELFF.